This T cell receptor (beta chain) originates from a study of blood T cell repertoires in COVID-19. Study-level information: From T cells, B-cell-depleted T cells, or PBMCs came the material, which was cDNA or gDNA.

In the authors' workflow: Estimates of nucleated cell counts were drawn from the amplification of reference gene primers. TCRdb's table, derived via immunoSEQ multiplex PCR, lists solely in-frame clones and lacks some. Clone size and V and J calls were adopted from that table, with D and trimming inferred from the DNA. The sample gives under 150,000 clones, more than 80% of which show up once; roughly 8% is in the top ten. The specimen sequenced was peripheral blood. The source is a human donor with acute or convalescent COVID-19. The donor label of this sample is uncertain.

The CDR3 reads CASSLLGGALTGELFF. CDR3 nucleotide sequence: TGTGCCAGCAGTTTACTCGGGGGGGCTCTCACCGGGGAGCTGTTTTTT. The chain carries TRBV27 and TRBJ2-2; 8 nucleotides line up with TRBD2. CDR3 length: 16 residues. Per germline, CDR1 MNHEY and CDR2 SMNVEV (reference sequence). V lost 2 bases to trimming and J lost 4 bases; unmatched junction nucleotides: 6.